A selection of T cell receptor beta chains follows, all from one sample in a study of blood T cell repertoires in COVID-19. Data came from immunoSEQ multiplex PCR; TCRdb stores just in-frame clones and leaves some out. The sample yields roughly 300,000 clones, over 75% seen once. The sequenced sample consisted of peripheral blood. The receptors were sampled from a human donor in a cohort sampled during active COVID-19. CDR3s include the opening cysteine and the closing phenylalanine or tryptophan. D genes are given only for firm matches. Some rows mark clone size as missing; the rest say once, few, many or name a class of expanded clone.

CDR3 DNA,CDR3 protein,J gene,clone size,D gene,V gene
TGTGCCAGCAGTGAGTCCGTTAGCTACACCTTC,CASSESVSYTF,TRBJ1-2,few,NA,TRBV2
TGTGCCAGTAGTATCGGGTTCTCAGGGGGCTTGAATGAGCAGTTCTTC,CASSIGFSGGLNEQFF,TRBJ2-1,NA,TRBD1,TRBV19
TGCGCCAGCAGCCCGGGACTAACAGTCCCTGGGGCCAACGTCCTGACTTTC,CASSPGLTVPGANVLTF,TRBJ2-6,NA,TRBD2,TRBV10-1
TGTGCCAGCAGTGAGAATCTCCGAGGGAGTGCGCAGTTCTTC,CASSENLRGSAQFF,TRBJ2-1,NA,NA,TRBV2
TGTGCCAGCACTGGGGGGAGCGGCCAGCCCCAGCATTTT,CASTGGSGQPQHF,TRBJ1-5,NA,NA,TRBV6-5
TGTGCCAGCAGCGTAGGAGCAGGAAATTCACCCCTCCACTTT,CASSVGAGNSPLHF,TRBJ1-6,NA,NA,TRBV9
TGTGCCAGCAGCTTAACAGGGGTGCGGGCGAATACGCAGTATTTT,CASSLTGVRANTQYF,TRBJ2-3,NA,TRBD1,TRBV7-9
TGTGCCTGGAGTATTAGCGGGAGTCGATCCTACAATGAGCAGTTCTTC,CAWSISGSRSYNEQFF,TRBJ2-1,few,TRBD2,TRBV30
TGCGCCAGCAGCCAAGAGGGAAGGGGTGGCTATGGCTACACCTTC,CASSQEGRGGYGYTF,TRBJ1-2,few,NA,TRBV4-1
TGTGCCAGCAGCTTAGCTGGGACTAGCGGGATACACACAGATACGCAGTATTTT,CASSLAGTSGIHTDTQYF,TRBJ2-3,NA,TRBD2,TRBV7-9
TGCAGCGGAATCGCAGGGGGCAATGAAAAACTGTTTTTT,CSGIAGGNEKLFF,TRBJ1-4,NA,TRBD1,TRBV29-1
TGCGCCAGCAGCTTGATTACTAGCGGAACCGGGGAGCTGTTTTTT,CASSLITSGTGELFF,TRBJ2-2,NA,TRBD2,TRBV5-1
TGTGCCAGCTCAGGGGACAATTGGAATTCACCCCTCCACTTT,CASSGDNWNSPLHF,TRBJ1-6,NA,NA,TRBV18
TGTGCCAGTAGAAAAGCGGGAGGGAGCTCCTACGAGCAGTACTTC,CASRKAGGSSYEQYF,TRBJ2-7,NA,TRBD2,TRBV19
TGTGCCAGCAGCTTGCGGTTTACTAGCACAGATACGCAGTATTTT,CASSLRFTSTDTQYF,TRBJ2-3,NA,NA,TRBV7-9
TGTGCCAGCAGCCAAGGGAGCGGGAGTAACACCGGGGAGCTGTTTTTT,CASSQGSGSNTGELFF,TRBJ2-2,once,TRBD2,TRBV3-1/TRBV3-2
TGTGCCAGCAGTACCGGGACAACCGGGGAGCTGTTTTTT,CASSTGTTGELFF,TRBJ2-2,NA,NA,TRBV6-4
TGCGCCAGCAGCCAAGTCTCCGGGGTTACTGAAGCTTTCTTT,CASSQVSGVTEAFF,TRBJ1-1,NA,NA,TRBV4-3
TGTGCCAGCAGCTCGGGTAGCATCAGCTCCTACAATGAGCAGTTCTTC,CASSSGSISSYNEQFF,TRBJ2-1,NA,NA,TRBV11-3
TGTGCCAGCAGTTTAGCGCTGAGAGCCGAGCAGTACTTC,CASSLALRAEQYF,TRBJ2-7,NA,NA,TRBV12-3/TRBV12-4
TGCAGTGCTAGTTTACCTGGCCTCTCACCCACCGGGGAGCTGTTTTTT,CSASLPGLSPTGELFF,TRBJ2-2,NA,NA,TRBV20-1
TGTGCCACCAGTGAGGGGGGACAGGAACGTTACAATGAGCAGTTCTTC,CATSEGGQERYNEQFF,TRBJ2-1,NA,TRBD1,TRBV24-1
TGTGCCAGCAGTTACGGGAGGACGGGGAGCAATCAGCCCCAGCATTTT,CASSYGRTGSNQPQHF,TRBJ1-5,NA,NA,TRBV6-5
TGTGCCAGCAGTACCCGGTGGGGGGGTGTTTTAGGTGAGCAGTTCTTC,CASSTRWGGVLGEQFF,TRBJ2-1,NA,TRBD2,TRBV28
TGTGCCAGCAGCTTCCGGACTGATCAAGAGACCCAGTACTTC,CASSFRTDQETQYF,TRBJ2-5,NA,NA,TRBV7-2
TGTGCCAGTAAGCGGGACAGGGAAACGGGACAGCCCCAGCATTTT,CASKRDRETGQPQHF,TRBJ1-5,NA,TRBD1,TRBV19
TGCGCCAGCAGCCAAGATATAGGGGGCGGCTACTCCTACAATGAGCAGTTCTTC,CASSQDIGGGYSYNEQFF,TRBJ2-1,NA,TRBD1,TRBV4-1
TGTGCCAGCAGTCTCGGTGTTCAGCCCCAGCATTTT,CASSLGVQPQHF,TRBJ1-5,NA,NA,TRBV28
TGCGCCAGCCGCAGGGGGCTAGCGGGAGTCAATGAGCAGTTCTTC,CASRRGLAGVNEQFF,TRBJ2-1,NA,TRBD2,TRBV5-1
TGTGCCAGCACCCGGCGGGACTACTCCTACGAGCAGTACTTC,CASTRRDYSYEQYF,TRBJ2-7,NA,TRBD2,TRBV11-2
TGTGCCAGCAGCTTAAGGCGGGATGGTTTTCGGGAGACCCAGTACTTC,CASSLRRDGFRETQYF,TRBJ2-5,NA,NA,TRBV11-2
TGTGCCAGCTTTAGCGGGAGCCCTCCGTACGAGCAGTACTTC,CASFSGSPPYEQYF,TRBJ2-7,NA,TRBD2,TRBV6-5
TGTGCCAGCAGCTTTGCGGGAGGGACAAATACGCAGTATTTT,CASSFAGGTNTQYF,TRBJ2-3,NA,TRBD2,TRBV7-9
TGCAGCGCCGACCCCCGGGGGGTCTATGGCTACACCTTC,CSADPRGVYGYTF,TRBJ1-2,NA,NA,TRBV29-1
TGTGCCAGCAGCTTCGAACTGCAGGGGTTCACAGATACGCAGTATTTT,CASSFELQGFTDTQYF,TRBJ2-3,NA,NA,TRBV5-5
TGTGCCAGCAGCCAGGACAGTGAAAAACTGTTTTTT,CASSQDSEKLFF,TRBJ1-4,NA,NA,TRBV14
TGTGCCAGCAGAGAAGGGACTAGCGCGATCACCGGGGAGCTGTTTTTT,CASREGTSAITGELFF,TRBJ2-2,once,TRBD2,TRBV11-2
TGTGCCAGCAGTTACGGAGGAGGACGGTCGAGGCAGCCCCAGCATTTT,CASSYGGGRSRQPQHF,TRBJ1-5,NA,NA,TRBV3-1/TRBV3-2
TGTGCCAGCAGCGGTTCAGACTACGAGCAGTACTTC,CASSGSDYEQYF,TRBJ2-7,NA,NA,TRBV9
TGTGCCAGCAGTCCGCCTCGGGTAGTGGTCTACGAGCAGTACTTC,CASSPPRVVVYEQYF,TRBJ2-7,once,NA,TRBV28
TGTGCCAGCAGCCCGCATTTAGCCCAATCCTACGAGCAGTACTTC,CASSPHLAQSYEQYF,TRBJ2-7,NA,NA,TRBV9
TGTGCCAGCCAAGGACTAGCGTACACAGATACGCAGTATTTT,CASQGLAYTDTQYF,TRBJ2-3,NA,TRBD2,TRBV27
TGTGGGGACACCACCTACGAGCAGTACTTC,CGDTTYEQYF,TRBJ2-7,NA,NA,TRBV12-3/TRBV12-4
TGTGCCAGCAGGCGGGAGGGCCTCACAGATACGCAGTATTTT,CASRREGLTDTQYF,TRBJ2-3,NA,TRBD2,TRBV6-6
TGTGCCAGCAGCTCACAGGGGGCGCGGTACCAGCCCCAGCATTTT,CASSSQGARYQPQHF,TRBJ1-5,NA,TRBD1,TRBV7-9